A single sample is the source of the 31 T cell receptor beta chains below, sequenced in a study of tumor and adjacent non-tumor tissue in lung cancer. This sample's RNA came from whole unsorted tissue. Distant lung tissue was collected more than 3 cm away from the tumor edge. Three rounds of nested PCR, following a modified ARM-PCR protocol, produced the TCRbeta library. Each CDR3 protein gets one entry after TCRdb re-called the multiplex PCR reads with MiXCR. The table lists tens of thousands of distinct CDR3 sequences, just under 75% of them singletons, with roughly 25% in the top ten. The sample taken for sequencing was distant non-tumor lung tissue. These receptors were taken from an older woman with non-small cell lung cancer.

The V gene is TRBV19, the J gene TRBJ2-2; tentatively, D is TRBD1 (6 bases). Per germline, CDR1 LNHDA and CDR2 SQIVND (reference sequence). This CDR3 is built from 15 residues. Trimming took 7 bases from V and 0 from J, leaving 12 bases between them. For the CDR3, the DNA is TGTGCCAGTAATCAGGCAGGGGCGAACACCGGGGAGCTGTTTTTT. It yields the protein CASNQAGANTGELFF.

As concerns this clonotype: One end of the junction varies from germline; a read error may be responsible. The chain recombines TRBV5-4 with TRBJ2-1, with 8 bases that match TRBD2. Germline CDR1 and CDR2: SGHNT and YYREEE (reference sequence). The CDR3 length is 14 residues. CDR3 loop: CASSLPSGYIEQFF. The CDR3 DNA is TGTGCCAGCAGCTTGCCTAGCGGGTACATTGAGCAGTTCTTC.

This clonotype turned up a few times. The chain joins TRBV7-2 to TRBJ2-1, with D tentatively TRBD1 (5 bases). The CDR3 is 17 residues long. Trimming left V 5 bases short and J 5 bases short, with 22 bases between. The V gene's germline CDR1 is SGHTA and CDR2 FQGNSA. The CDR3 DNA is TGTACCAGCAGCCCCAAAGGGGCAGGACGCAGAAACAATGAGCAGTTCTTC. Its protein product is CTSSPKGAGRRNNEQFF.

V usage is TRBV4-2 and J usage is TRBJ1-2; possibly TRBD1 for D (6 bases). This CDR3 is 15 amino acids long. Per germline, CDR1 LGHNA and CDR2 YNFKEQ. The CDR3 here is CDCSQDGTSNYGYTF. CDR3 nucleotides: TGTGACTGCAGCCAGGACGGGACATCTAACTATGGCTACACCTTC.

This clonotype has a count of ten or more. The CDR3 DNA is TGTGCCAGCAGCCGAGAAGGGGCCTACACTGAAGCTTTCTTT. Residues: CASSREGAYTEAFF. The chain links TRBV6-6 to TRBJ1-1, with D possibly being TRBD1 (5 bases). In germline, CDR1 is MNHNY, CDR2 SVGAGI (reference sequence). The V gene lost 6 bases and the J gene lost 3 bases, with 14 bases spanning the gap. This CDR3 region has 14 residues.

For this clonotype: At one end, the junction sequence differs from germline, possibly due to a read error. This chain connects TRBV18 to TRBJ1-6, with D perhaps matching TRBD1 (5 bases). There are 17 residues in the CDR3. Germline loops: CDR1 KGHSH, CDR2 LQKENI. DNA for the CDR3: TGTGCCAGCACACCATCGGCAGGGAGCTCATATAATTCACCCCTCCACTTT. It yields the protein CASTPSAGSSYNSPLHF.

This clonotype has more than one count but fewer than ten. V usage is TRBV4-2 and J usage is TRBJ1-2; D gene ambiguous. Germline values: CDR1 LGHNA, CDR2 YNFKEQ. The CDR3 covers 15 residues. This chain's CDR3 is CTSSQLALPNYGYTF. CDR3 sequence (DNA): TGTACAAGCAGCCAATTGGCCCTACCCAACTATGGCTACACCTTC.

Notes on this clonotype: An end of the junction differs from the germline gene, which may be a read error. This CDR3 reads CANSRDRNADTQYF. For the CDR3, the DNA is TGCGCCAACAGCCGGGACCGTAACGCAGATACGCAGTATTTT. The chain couples TRBV4-3 to TRBJ2-3; D is tentatively TRBD1 or TRBD2 (5 bases each). CDR1 and CDR2 (germline): LGHNA, YSLEER. There are 14 residues in the CDR3.

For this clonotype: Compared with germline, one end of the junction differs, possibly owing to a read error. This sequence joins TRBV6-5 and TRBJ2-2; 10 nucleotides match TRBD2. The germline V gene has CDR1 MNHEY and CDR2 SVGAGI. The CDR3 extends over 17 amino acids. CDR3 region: CASGRSLAGRGTGELLF. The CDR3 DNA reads TGTGCCAGCGGCCGGTCACTAGCGGGGAGGGGGACCGGGGAGCTGCTTTTT.

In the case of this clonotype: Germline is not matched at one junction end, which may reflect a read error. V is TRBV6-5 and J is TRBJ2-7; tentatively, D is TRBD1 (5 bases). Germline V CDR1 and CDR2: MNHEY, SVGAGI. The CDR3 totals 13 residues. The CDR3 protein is CTSSPGWAGEQYF. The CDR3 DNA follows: TGTACCAGCAGCCCCGGGTGGGCAGGGGAGCAGTACTTC.

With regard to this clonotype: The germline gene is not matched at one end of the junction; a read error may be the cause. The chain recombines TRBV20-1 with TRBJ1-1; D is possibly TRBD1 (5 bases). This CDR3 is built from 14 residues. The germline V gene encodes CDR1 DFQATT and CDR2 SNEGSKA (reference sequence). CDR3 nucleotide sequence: TGCAGTGCCACCCGGGGCAGCATGAACACTGAAGCTTCCTTT. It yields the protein CSATRGSMNTEASF.

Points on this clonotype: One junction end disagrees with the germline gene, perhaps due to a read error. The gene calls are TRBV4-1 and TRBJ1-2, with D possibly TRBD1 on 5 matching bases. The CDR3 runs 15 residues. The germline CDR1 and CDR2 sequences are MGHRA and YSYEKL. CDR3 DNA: TGCGCCAACAGCCCGACAGTGTCTGGGGGCTATGGCTACACCTTC. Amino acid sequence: CANSPTVSGGYGYTF.

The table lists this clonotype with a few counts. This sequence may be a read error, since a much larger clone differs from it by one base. The CDR3 DNA reads as TGTGTCAGCAGTTACTATGGGACACCCAACTATGGCTACACCTTC. This sequence encodes CVSSYYGTPNYGYTF. The gene calls are TRBV6-5 and TRBJ1-2; D may be TRBD1 (6 bases). The CDR3 has 15 amino acids. Germline V gives CDR1 MNHEY, CDR2 SVGAGI.

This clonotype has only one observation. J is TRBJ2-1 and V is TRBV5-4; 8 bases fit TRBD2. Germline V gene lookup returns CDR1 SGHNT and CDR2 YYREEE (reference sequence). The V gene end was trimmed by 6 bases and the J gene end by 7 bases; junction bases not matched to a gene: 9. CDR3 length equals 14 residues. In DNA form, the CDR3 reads TGTGCCAGCAACTACGGGACTAGTAAAAATGAGCAGTTCTTC. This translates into CASNYGTSKNEQFF.

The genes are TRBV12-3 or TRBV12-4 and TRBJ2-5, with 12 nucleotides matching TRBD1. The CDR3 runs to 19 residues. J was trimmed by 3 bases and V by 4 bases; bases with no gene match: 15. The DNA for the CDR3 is TGTGCCAGCAGTTCAAGGGACAGGGGGCCGGTCCAGTACAAAGAGACCCAGTACTTC. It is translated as CASSSRDRGPVQYKETQYF.

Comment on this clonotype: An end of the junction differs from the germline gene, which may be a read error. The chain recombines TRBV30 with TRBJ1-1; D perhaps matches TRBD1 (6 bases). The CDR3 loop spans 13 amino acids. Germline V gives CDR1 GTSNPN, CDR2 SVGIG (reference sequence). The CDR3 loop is CAWSLDRSTEAFF. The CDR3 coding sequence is TGTGCCTGGAGTTTGGACAGATCCACTGAAGCTTTCTTC.

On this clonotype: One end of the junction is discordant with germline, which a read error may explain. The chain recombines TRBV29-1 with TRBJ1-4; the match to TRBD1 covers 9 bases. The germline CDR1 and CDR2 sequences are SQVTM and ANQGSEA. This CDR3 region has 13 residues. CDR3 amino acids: CSVGDRVYEKLFF. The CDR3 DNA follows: TGCAGCGTGGGGGACAGGGTATATGAAAAATTGTTTTTT.

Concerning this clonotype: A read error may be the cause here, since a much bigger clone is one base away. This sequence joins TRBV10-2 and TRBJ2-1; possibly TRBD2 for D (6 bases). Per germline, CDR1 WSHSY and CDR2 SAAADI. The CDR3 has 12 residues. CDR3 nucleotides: TGCCCCAGCAGTGAAATCTTCGCGGGGTGGTTCTTC. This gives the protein CPSSEIFAGWFF.

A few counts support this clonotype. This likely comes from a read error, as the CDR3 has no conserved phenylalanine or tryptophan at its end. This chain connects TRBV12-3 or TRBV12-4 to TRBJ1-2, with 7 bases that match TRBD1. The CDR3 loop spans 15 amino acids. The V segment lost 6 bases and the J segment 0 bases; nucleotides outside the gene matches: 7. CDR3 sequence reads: CASRSGTATNYGYTI. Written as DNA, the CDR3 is TGTGCCAGCAGGTCCGGGACAGCTACTAACTATGGCTACACCATC.

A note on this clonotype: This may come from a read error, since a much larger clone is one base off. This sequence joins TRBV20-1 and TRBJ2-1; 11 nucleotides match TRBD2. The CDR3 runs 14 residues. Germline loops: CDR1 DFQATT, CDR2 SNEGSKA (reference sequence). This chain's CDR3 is CSPILAGGNGEKFF. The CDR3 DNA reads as TGCAGTCCCATATTAGCGGGGGGGAACGGTGAGAAGTTCTTC.

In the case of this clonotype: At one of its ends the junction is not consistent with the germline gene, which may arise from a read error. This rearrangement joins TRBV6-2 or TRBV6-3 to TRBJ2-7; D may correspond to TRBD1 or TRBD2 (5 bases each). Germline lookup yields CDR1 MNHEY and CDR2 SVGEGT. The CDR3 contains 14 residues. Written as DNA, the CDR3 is TGTGCCAGCAGTCTCAATACGGGGCGCCACGAGCAATACTTC. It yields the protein CASSLNTGRHEQYF.

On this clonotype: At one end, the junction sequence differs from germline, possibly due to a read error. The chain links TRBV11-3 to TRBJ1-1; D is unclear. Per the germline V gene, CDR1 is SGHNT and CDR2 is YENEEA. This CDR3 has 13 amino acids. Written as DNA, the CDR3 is TGTACCAGCAGCAGGCAGCAGAACACTGAAGCTTTCTTT. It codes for CTSSRQQNTEAFF.

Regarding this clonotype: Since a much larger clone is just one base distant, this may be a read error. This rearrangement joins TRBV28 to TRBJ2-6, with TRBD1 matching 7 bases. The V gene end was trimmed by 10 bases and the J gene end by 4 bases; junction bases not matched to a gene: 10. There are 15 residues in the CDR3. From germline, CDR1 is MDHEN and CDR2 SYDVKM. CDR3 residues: CATCRGLGGANVLTF. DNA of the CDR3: TGTGCCACCTGTAGGGGGCTAGGGGGGGCCAACGTCCTGACTTTC.

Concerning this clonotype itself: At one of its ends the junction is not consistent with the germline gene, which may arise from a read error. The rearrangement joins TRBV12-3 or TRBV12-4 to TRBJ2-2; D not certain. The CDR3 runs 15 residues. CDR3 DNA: TGTGTCAGCAGTCCCAAAGCGTGGTCTGCCGGGGAGCTGTTTTTT. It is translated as CVSSPKAWSAGELFF.

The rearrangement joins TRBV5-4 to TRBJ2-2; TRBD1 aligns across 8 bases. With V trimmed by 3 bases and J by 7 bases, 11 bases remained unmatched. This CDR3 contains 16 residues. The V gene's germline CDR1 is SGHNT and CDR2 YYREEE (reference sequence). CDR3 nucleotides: TGTGCCAGCAGCTCCGGACAGGGTAAAGACATCGGGGAGCTGTTTTTT. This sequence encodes CASSSGQGKDIGELFF.

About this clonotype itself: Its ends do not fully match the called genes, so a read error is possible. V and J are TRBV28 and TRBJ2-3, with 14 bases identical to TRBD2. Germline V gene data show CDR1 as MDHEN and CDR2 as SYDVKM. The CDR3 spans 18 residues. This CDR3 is CASTLLRLAGGNPDTQYF. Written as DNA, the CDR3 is TGTGCCAGCACTTTATTGAGACTAGCGGGAGGGAACCCAGATACGCAGTACTTT.

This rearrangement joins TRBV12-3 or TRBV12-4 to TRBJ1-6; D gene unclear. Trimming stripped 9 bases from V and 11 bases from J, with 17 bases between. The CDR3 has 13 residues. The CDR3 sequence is CASTLSQSAPLHF. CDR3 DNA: TGTGCCAGTACTTTAAGCCAGTCAGCACCCCTCCACTTT.

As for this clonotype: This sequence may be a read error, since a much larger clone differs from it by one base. The CDR3 here is CAISGGTGIDTQYF. The CDR3 bases are TGTGCCATCAGTGGAGGGACCGGCATAGATACGCAGTATTTT. This chain uses TRBV10-3 with TRBJ2-3; perhaps D is TRBD1 or TRBD2 (5 bases each). The CDR3 consists of 14 residues. CDR1 is ENHRY, CDR2 SYGVKD, per germline. The V end lost 4 bases, the J end lost 5 bases, and 13 bases lay between the germline ends.

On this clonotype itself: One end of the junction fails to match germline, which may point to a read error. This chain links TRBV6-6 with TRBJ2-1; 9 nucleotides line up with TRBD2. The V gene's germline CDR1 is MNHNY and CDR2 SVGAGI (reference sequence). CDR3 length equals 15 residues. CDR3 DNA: TGTGCCAGCAGAAACGGGCTAGCGGGACGGAATGAGGAGTTCTTC. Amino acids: CASRNGLAGRNEEFF.

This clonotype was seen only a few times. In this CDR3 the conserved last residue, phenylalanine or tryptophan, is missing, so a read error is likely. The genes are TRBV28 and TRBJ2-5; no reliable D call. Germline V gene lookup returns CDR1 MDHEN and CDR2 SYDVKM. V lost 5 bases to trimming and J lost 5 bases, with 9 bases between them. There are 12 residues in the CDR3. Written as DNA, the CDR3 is TGTGCCAGCAGTCTAGGGTGGGAGACCCAGTACCTC. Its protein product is CASSLGWETQYL.

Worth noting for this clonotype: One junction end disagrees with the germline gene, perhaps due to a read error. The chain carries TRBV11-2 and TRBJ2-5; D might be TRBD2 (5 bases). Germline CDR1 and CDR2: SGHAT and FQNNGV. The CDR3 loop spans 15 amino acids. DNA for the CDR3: TGTGCCAGCAGCCTAGACACCGGGGTAGGGGAGACCCAGTACTTC. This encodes CASSLDTGVGETQYF. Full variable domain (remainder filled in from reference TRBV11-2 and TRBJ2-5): EAGVAQSPRYKIIEKRQSVAFWCNPISGHATLYWYQQILGQGPKLLIQFQNNGVVDDSQLPKDRFSAERLKGVDSTLKIQPAKLEDSAVYLCASSLDTGVGETQYFGPGTRLLVL.